This T cell receptor beta chain was observed in a study of human T cells and chemical hapten exposure. Study overall: Alopecia areata, totalis or universalis was found in mostly female patients.

Individual cDNA molecules each carried unique molecular identifiers attached by the library. MiXCR, run by TCRdb on the RACE reads, gives a single entry per CDR3 protein. The table includes around 330,000 distinct CDR3 sequences, about 5% detected once. Germline V CDR1 and CDR2: DFQATT, SNEGSKA (reference sequence). This CDR3 region has 14 residues. Deletions cut 2 bases from V and 1 base from J, with 6 bases between. As for time point: pre-sensitization, week 0. Described treatment: therapeutic diphenylcyclopropenone sensitization with weekly scalp DPC. The starting material was whole blood, obtained in connection with sensitization to the hapten diphenylcyclopropenone (DPC). The clonotype comes from a woman aged 18 to 35 with alopecia areata. Some clones in this sample may be carry-over from other donors' samples. The rearrangement links TRBV20-1 to TRBJ2-6; D is ambiguous. In DNA, the CDR3 is TGCAGTGCTAGACCATATTCTGGGGCCAACGTCCTGACTTTC. Its translation is CSARPYSGANVLTF.